A single sample is the source of the 9 T cell receptor beta chains below, sequenced in a study of OX40 agonist ivuxolimab in advanced cancers. Preparation of the library involved the immunoSEQ multiplex PCR assay. TCRdb provides this immuneACCESS table in a form limited to in-frame rearrangements. Some clones are lacking; in checked studies, under half of them reflect an unresolved V gene, and why the rest are absent is not known. The sample table shows roughly 13,000 clones, and about 80% are seen once. About 45% of the sample is in the top ten clones. Sequenced material: CD4+ or CD8+ T cells sorted from blood, taken in a trial of the OX40 agonist ivuxolimab. The receptors come from an adult with an advanced solid tumor such as melanoma, head and neck, liver or kidney cancer.

The genes are TRBV5-1 and TRBJ2-1, with D unresolved. The CDR3 loop spans 15 amino acids. Trimming removed 6 bases at V and 4 bases at J, with 17 bases between. The germline gives CDR1 SGHRS, CDR2 YFSETQ. CDR3 sequence (DNA): TGCGCCAGCACTTTTATTGCCGAGGCTTACAATGAGCAGTTCTTC. Translating gives CASTFIAEAYNEQFF.

This clone came up once. The chain is built from TRBV11-2 and TRBJ1-1; no definite D call. The V end was cut by 3 bases, the J end by 1 base, with 9 bases between. This CDR3 spans 14 amino acids. CDR1 is SGHAT and CDR2 is FQNNGV in the germline V gene. The CDR3 loop reads CASSLFDPNTEAFF. Here the CDR3 DNA reads TGTGCCAGCAGCTTGTTCGATCCGAACACTGAAGCTTTCTTT.

The chain links TRBV1 to TRBJ1-5. TRBV1 is a recognized pseudogene. This CDR3 spans 9 amino acids. CDR3 amino acids: CTSGQPQHF. The CDR3 DNA reads as TGCACCAGCGGTCAGCCCCAGCATTTT.

This rearrangement joins TRBV6-5 to TRBJ2-7, with 11 bases that match TRBD1. Germline assignment: CDR1 MNHEY and CDR2 SVGAGI. Trimming cost V 6 bases and J 2 bases; bases outside gene matches: 6. The CDR3 is 15 residues long. CDR3 nucleotide sequence: TGTGCCAGCAGCCAGGGACAGGGGGTTACCTACGAGCAGTACTTC. Amino acid sequence: CASSQGQGVTYEQYF.

The CDR3 bases are TGTGCCAGTGGAGGGGGACAAAGGTATTCTAACTATGGCTACACCTTC. It encodes CASGGGQRYSNYGYTF. The V call is TRBV19, the J call TRBJ1-2; D might be TRBD1 (6 bases). CDR3 length: 16 residues. Trimming took off 8 bases at V and 0 bases at J, with 19 bases between the two ends. Germline V CDR1 and CDR2: LNHDA, SQIVND (reference sequence).

This clone is termed medium-sized (0.01 to 0.1%). The V call is TRBV28, the J call TRBJ2-7; 11 bases are a match to TRBD1. There are 19 residues in the CDR3. With V trimmed by 3 bases and J by 5 bases, 18 bases remained unmatched. CDR1 MDHEN and CDR2 SYDVKM come from the germline V gene. This chain's CDR3 is CASSFSPGQGDHGRNEQYF. CDR3 in DNA: TGTGCCAGCAGTTTTTCGCCGGGACAGGGGGACCATGGGAGGAACGAGCAGTACTTC.

The chain couples TRBV27 to TRBJ1-1, with D unresolved. The germline V and J ends were trimmed by 6 bases and 1 base, with 9 bases remaining between them. The CDR3 is 13 amino acids. CDR1 is MNHEY and CDR2 is SMNVEV in the germline V gene (reference sequence). CDR3 coding DNA: TGTGCCAGCAGGGTCGAGGGGAACACTGAAGCTTTCTTT. Protein sequence: CASRVEGNTEAFF.

The chain is built from TRBV6-5 and TRBJ2-3; D is undetermined. Between the trimmed V and J ends, which lost 0 bases and 6 bases, there was a span of 1 base. Germline V gene data show CDR1 as MNHEY and CDR2 as SVGAGI. The CDR3 extends over 11 amino acids. This CDR3 is CASSYSDTQYF. CDR3 coding DNA: TGTGCCAGCAGTTACTCGGATACGCAGTATTTT.

This clone was observed a single time. The V and J genes are TRBV4-3 and TRBJ2-1; 7 bases line up with TRBD2. After removal of 4 bases from V and 3 bases from J, the junction contained 15 bases not matched to a gene. The CDR3 totals 18 residues. Germline V CDR1 and CDR2: LGHNA, YSLEER. The CDR3 here is CASSPRRLADPLYNEQFF. In DNA form, the CDR3 reads TGCGCCAGCAGCCCAAGAAGGCTAGCGGATCCCCTCTACAATGAGCAGTTCTTC.